This T cell receptor (beta chain) was sequenced during a study of T cell responses to AZD1222 COVID-19 vaccine. Study observations and caveats: Spike was spanned by vaccine-associated CD4 TCRs, which were dominant at 160-218 and 743-854. Possibly, clonal diversity was underestimated; donors were largely white British and included more females. The study identified only 6 or 7 AZD1222 recipients as seropositive at baseline.

Profiling relied on immunoSEQ multiplex PCR, and the TCRdb table lists in-frame clones only, not all of them. The repertoire holds some 130,000 clones, with over 90% as singletons. Turning to this clone: Its antigen remains unidentified. This specimen includes other DNA sequences encoding the same CDR3.

V dropped 3 bases and J dropped 0 bases, with 9 bases sitting between them. The CDR3 sequence is 14 residues long. Per the germline V gene, CDR1 is SGHRS and CDR2 is YFSETQ. This TCR came from an adult in good health. The source was peripheral blood, collected on day 0 of AZD1222 vaccination. This rearrangement joins TRBV5-1 to TRBJ1-2; D is unclear. The CDR3 spells CASSSRTANYGYTF. The CDR3 region has the DNA TGCGCCAGCAGCTCCCGGACGGCTAACTATGGCTACACCTTC.